Listed below are T cell receptor beta chains from one sample, sequenced in a study of PD-1 blockade in classical Hodgkin lymphoma. The method was immunoSEQ multiplex PCR; TCRdb's version includes in-frame clones alone and lacks a portion of them. Of about 90,000 clones listed, around nine tenths are singletons. Sample: peripheral blood mononuclear cells (PBMCs), taken before the fourth cycle of nivolumab. The source of these receptors is a human donor with classical Hodgkin lymphoma. The CDR3 runs from the conserved cysteine through the conserved F or W. A D gene is named only where the DNA matches it firmly. The size field is filled for only some rows; it gives once, few, many or a size class.

>TRBJ1-2|TRBD1|TRBV2|NA
TGTGCCAGCAGTTCGAGGACAGGGGTGGATGGCTACACCTTC
CASSSRTGVDGYTF
>TRBJ2-7|NA|TRBV7-7|NA
TGTGCCAGCAGCCCGGCCGCGACACCCGTGAGCGAGCAGTACTTC
CASSPAATPVSEQYF
>TRBJ2-2|TRBD1|TRBV11-3|NA
TGTGCCAGCAGCCAACAGGGGACCGGGGAGCTGTTTTTT
CASSQQGTGELFF
>TRBJ1-4|TRBD1|TRBV6-4|NA
TGTGCCAGCAGTGACCATGACAGGGATCAGGGGACTAATGAAAAACTGTTTTTT
CASSDHDRDQGTNEKLFF
>TRBJ2-4|NA|TRBV15|NA
TGTGCCACCAGCACGACTGGGGGCGCGAGGGACATTCAGTACTTC
CATSTTGGARDIQYF
>TRBJ1-2|TRBD1|TRBV7-9|NA
TGTGCCAGCAGCTTAGCCGGGACAGACCTTTATGGCTACACCTTC
CASSLAGTDLYGYTF
>TRBJ1-6|TRBD1|TRBV4-2|few
TGTGCCAGCAGCCAAAACCCCGACAGGGCCAATTCACCCCTCCACTTT
CASSQNPDRANSPLHF
>TRBJ1-2|NA|TRBV30|few
TGTGCCTGGAGTCGAGGGCCAGGGCTAGGGGGTGGCTACACCTTC
CAWSRGPGLGGGYTF
>TRBJ1-1|TRBD1|TRBV7-9|NA
TGTGCCAGCAGCCTCCAGGGGGGGAAAACTGAAGCTTTCTTT
CASSLQGGKTEAFF
>TRBJ1-1|NA|TRBV5-8|few
TGTGCCAGCAGCGTCCCGCACACTGAAGCTTTCTTT
CASSVPHTEAFF
>TRBJ1-6|NA|TRBV7-7|few
TGTGCCAGCAGTCTCGGCCTTAATTCACCCCTCCACTTT
CASSLGLNSPLHF
>TRBJ2-3|TRBD2|TRBV11-1|NA
TGTGCCAGCAGAGGACTAGGGAACACAGATACGCAGTATTTT
CASRGLGNTDTQYF
>TRBJ1-1|NA|TRBV11-3|NA
TGTGCCAGCAGCTTAACGGATAGAGCTGAAGCTTTCTTT
CASSLTDRAEAFF
>TRBJ2-2|TRBD1|TRBV7-9|NA
TGTGCCAGCAGCCGGGACAGCACCACCGGGGAGCTGTTTTTT
CASSRDSTTGELFF
>TRBJ2-3|TRBD2|TRBV19|NA
TGTGCCAGTAGTATGGCGCGGCTAGCGGGGGGCACAGATACGCAGTATTTT
CASSMARLAGGTDTQYF
>TRBJ2-3|NA|TRBV23-1|NA
TGCGCCAGCAGTCAGCCGACCGGGGTTTGCACAGATACGCAGTATTTT
CASSQPTGVCTDTQYF
>TRBJ2-3|NA|TRBV4-2|NA
TGTGCCAGCAGTCGTCTTGGCCGGGGGAGCACAGATACGCAGTATTTT
CASSRLGRGSTDTQYF
>TRBJ1-2|NA|TRBV7-9|NA
TGTGCCAGCAGCTCCCGCGAGGGCCACTATGGCTACACCTTC
CASSSREGHYGYTF
>TRBJ2-1|NA|TRBV28|NA
TGTGCCAGCAGCCCAATACCCGGGGGTAATGAGCAGTTCTTC
CASSPIPGGNEQFF
>TRBJ2-7|NA|TRBV2|NA
TGTGCCAGCACGCGGGGCTACGAGCAGTACTTC
CASTRGYEQYF
>TRBJ2-1|TRBD2|TRBV10-3|NA
TGTGCCATCAGTGAATCAGCGGGGGCCTCCTACAATGAGCAGTTCTTC
CAISESAGASYNEQFF
>TRBJ2-1|NA|TRBV19|NA
TGTGCCAGTAGTATAGAGAGTAACGGGGGCCCCCTCAATGAGCAGTTCTTC
CASSIESNGGPLNEQFF
>TRBJ2-1|TRBD1|TRBV19|NA
TGTGCCAGTACCGAAGCCAGGGGGACGGGGCAGTTCTTC
CASTEARGTGQFF
>TRBJ2-1|NA|TRBV5-8|NA
TGTGCCAGCAGCTTGGGGGAGTGGGGGCGCGACAATGAGCAGTTCTTC
CASSLGEWGRDNEQFF
>TRBJ2-1|TRBD2|TRBV4-2|NA
TGTGCCAGCAGCCAAGTTGCGCGGGGGGCCTACAATGAGCAGTTCTTC
CASSQVARGAYNEQFF
>TRBJ1-5|NA|TRBV6-6|NA
TGTGCCAGCGCGGACCATCAGCCCCAGCATTTT
CASADHQPQHF
>TRBJ1-4|NA|TRBV18|NA
TGTGCCAGCTCACCACCTGGGCGTGGGGAAAAACTGTTTTTT
CASSPPGRGEKLFF
>TRBJ1-1|TRBD1|TRBV7-9|NA
TGTGCCAGCACCACAGGGGGGCCCACTGAAGCTTTCTTT
CASTTGGPTEAFF
>TRBJ1-3|NA|TRBV7-8|NA
TGTGCCAGCAGCTCCCCCAACGATGGAAACACCATATATTTT
CASSSPNDGNTIYF
>TRBJ1-2|NA|TRBV25-1|NA
TGTGCCAGTGGGATGGGGGGCTATGGCTACACCTTC
CASGMGGYGYTF
>TRBJ2-5|TRBD2|TRBV7-8|NA
TGTGCCAGCAACAAAGGGCCCCTAGCGGGAGGAAAGAGAGAGACCCAGTACTTC
CASNKGPLAGGKRETQYF
>TRBJ1-1|TRBD1|TRBV7-8|NA
TGTGCCAGCAGCTTTCAGGGGGGGGCTGAAGCTTTCTTT
CASSFQGGAEAFF
>TRBJ1-1|NA|TRBV19|few
TGTGCCAGTAGTATGGACCCTCAGGGTGAAGCTTTCTTT
CASSMDPQGEAFF
>TRBJ1-5|NA|TRBV6-1|NA
TGTGCCAGCAGCCCCAGGGCTGGAGGCAATCAGCCCCAGCATTTT
CASSPRAGGNQPQHF
>TRBJ1-2|TRBD1|TRBV7-2|NA
TGTGCCAGCAGCTTAGTGTGGGGACAGGGTTATGGCTACACCTTC
CASSLVWGQGYGYTF
>TRBJ2-2|TRBD2|TRBV11-3|NA
TGTGCCAGCAGCCAGCTAGCGGGGGATAACACCGGGGAGCTGTTTTTT
CASSQLAGDNTGELFF
>TRBJ2-3|TRBD2|TRBV13|once
TGTGCCAGCAGCCAGGGGACTAGCGGGGGGGCGGCAGATACGCAGTATTTT
CASSQGTSGGAADTQYF
>TRBJ2-7|TRBD1|TRBV5-6|NA
TGTGCCAGCAGCCCACGCTTCGGACAGGGGGCCTACGAGCAGTACTTC
CASSPRFGQGAYEQYF
>TRBJ1-4|TRBD1|TRBV29-1|NA
TGCAGCGCCCGGACAGGGACCGATGAAAAACTGTTTTTT
CSARTGTDEKLFF
>TRBJ1-1|NA|TRBV30|NA
TGTGCCTGGACCTCCTGGGGGGGGACTGAAGCTTTCTTT
CAWTSWGGTEAFF
>TRBJ2-3|NA|TRBV19|NA
TGTGCCAGTAGTGAAGTGGGGGGCCCCCTTGGTACGCAGTATTTT
CASSEVGGPLGTQYF
>TRBJ2-2|TRBD2|TRBV6-5|NA
TGTGCCAGCAGACGCTCCACTAGCGGTACCGGGGAGCTGTTTTTT
CASRRSTSGTGELFF
>TRBJ2-5|TRBD1|TRBV7-3|NA
TGTGCCAGCAGCTTATACGGGACAGTACAAGAGACCCAGTACTTC
CASSLYGTVQETQYF
>TRBJ1-1|NA|TRBV11-2|NA
TGTGCCAGCAGCTTAGTACAGTACACTGAAGCTTTCTTT
CASSLVQYTEAFF
>TRBJ2-1|NA|TRBV6-1|NA
TGTGCCAGCAGTGATCTGGGACTGGGGTTCGGTGAGCAGTTCTTC
CASSDLGLGFGEQFF
>TRBJ2-1|NA|TRBV13|NA
TGTGCCAGCAGCGCCAGCCGGAACTACAATGAGCAGTTCTTC
CASSASRNYNEQFF
>TRBJ2-4|NA|TRBV27|NA
TGTGCCAGCAGCCCCTCCGGGGTAATTCAGTACTTC
CASSPSGVIQYF
>TRBJ2-2|NA|TRBV25-1|once
TGTGCCAGCAGTCCGAACTGGGGCCTCTACACCGGGGAGCTGTTTTTT
CASSPNWGLYTGELFF